These T cell receptor beta chains were read from a single sample in a study of Tregs in tolerant kidney transplant recipients. Clones were read by immunoSEQ multiplex PCR, and TCRdb kept only the in-frame ones, dropping some. Of about 240,000 clones listed, 84% are singletons. Specimen: CD4+ T cells from blood. The receptor source for this set is a human donor in good health. Each CDR3 is given with its conserved first and last residue.

j_call v_call cdr3_aa
. TRBV5-4 CASSATSGAYEQYF
TRBJ2-5 TRBV5-8 CASSPSRLAGGETQYF
TRBJ1-6 TRBV30 CAWSVGGRNSPLHF
TRBJ2-7 TRBV19 CASNRRGGASYEQYF
TRBJ2-7 TRBV27 CASSLGAGLGEQYF
TRBJ2-2 TRBV19 CASSRLAADTTGELFF
TRBJ1-6 TRBV6-1 CASSLTKGQGQPLHF
TRBJ1-2 TRBV7-9 CASSLAAGQGNGYTF
TRBJ1-5 TRBV6-5 CASRTTGGNQPQHF
TRBJ2-3 TRBV2 CASSLQQRGTDTQYF
TRBJ2-7 TRBV5-1 CASSWGDRDVWEQYF
TRBJ2-5 TRBV7-8 CASSLSHTRRETQYF
TRBJ2-5 TRBV11-2 CASSLTGAVSETQYF
TRBJ2-3 TRBV4-1 CASSVLGPGSTDTQYF
TRBJ2-3 TRBV18 CASSPPSTDTQYF
TRBJ2-7 TRBV6-5 CASSYNRGPYEQYF
TRBJ1-2 TRBV19 CASSIFRAEDYGYTF
TRBJ1-2 TRBV5-1 CASSLYDDRGGYGYTF
TRBJ1-1 TRBV5-1 CASRYPGQGARNTEAFF
TRBJ2-3 TRBV20-1 CSVRGTDTQYF
TRBJ1-1 TRBV11-2 CASSLDGWWTEAFF
TRBJ1-6 TRBV5-6 CASSLQDRAENSPLHF
TRBJ2-5 TRBV29-1 CSLTRGGAGTQYF
TRBJ1-5 TRBV19 CASSIGPRNNQPQHF
TRBJ2-3 TRBV6-5 CASSSIQGRNTDTQYF
TRBJ2-7 TRBV11-3 CASSLAGSSYEQYF
TRBJ1-1 TRBV4-1 CASSPRDRFMNTEAFF
TRBJ1-6 TRBV6-6 CASSYSTSGNSPLHF
TRBJ1-5 TRBV5-5 CASSHGTDSNQPQHF
TRBJ1-1 TRBV6-5 CASSFPGGSTEAFF
TRBJ2-7 TRBV2 CASSESGYEQYF
TRBJ2-5 TRBV5-8 CASSRTDRPETQYF
TRBJ2-4 TRBV12-1 CASRPPFPGLEAKNIQYF
TRBJ2-2 TRBV7-2 CASSLARGRAGELFF
TRBJ1-1 TRBV5-4 CAGSSTGVTEAFF
TRBJ1-2 TRBV7-9 CASSQPMAGIGYTF
. TRBV4-1 CASSQGSGMTYEQYF
TRBJ2-3 TRBV5-4 CASSRTSGGYPTDTQYF